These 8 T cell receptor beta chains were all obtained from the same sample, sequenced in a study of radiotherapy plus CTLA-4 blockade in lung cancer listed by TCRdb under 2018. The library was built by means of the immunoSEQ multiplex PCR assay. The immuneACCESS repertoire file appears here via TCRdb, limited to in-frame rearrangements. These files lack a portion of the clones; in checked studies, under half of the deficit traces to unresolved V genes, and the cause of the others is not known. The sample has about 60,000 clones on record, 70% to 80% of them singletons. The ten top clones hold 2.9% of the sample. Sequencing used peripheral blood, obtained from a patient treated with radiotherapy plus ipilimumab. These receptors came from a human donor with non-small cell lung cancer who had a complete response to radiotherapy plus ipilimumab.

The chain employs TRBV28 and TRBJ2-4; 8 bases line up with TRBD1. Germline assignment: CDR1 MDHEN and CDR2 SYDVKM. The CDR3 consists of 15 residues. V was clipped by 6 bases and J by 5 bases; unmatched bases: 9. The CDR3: CASRSEGTGENIQYF. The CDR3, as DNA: TGTGCCAGCAGATCAGAAGGGACAGGTGAAAACATTCAGTACTTC.

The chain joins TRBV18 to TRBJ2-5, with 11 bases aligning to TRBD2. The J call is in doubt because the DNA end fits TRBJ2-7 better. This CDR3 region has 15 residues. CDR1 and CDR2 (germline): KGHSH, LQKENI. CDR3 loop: CASSQGTSGTYEQYF. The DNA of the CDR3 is TGTGCCAGCTCACAAGGGACTAGCGGAACCTACGAGCAGTACTTC.

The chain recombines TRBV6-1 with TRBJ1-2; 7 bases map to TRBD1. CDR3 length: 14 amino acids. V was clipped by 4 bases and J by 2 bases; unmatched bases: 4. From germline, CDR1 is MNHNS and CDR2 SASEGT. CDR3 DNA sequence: TGTGCCAGCAGTGCCGAACAGGGGAACTATGGCTACACCTTC. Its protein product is CASSAEQGNYGYTF.

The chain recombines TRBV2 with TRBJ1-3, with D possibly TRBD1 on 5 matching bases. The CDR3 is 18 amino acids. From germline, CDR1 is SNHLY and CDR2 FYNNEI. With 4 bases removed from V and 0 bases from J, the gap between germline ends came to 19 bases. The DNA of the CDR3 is TGTGCCAGCAGTGGGTACCCGCGACAGTTACGCTCTGGAAACACCATATATTTT. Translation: CASSGYPRQLRSGNTIYF.

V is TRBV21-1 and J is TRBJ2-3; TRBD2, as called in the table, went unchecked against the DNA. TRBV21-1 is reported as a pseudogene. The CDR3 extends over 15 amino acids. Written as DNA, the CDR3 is TGTGCCAGCAGCAAAGAATTACTAGCGGGTCATACGCAGTATTTT. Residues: CASSKELLAGHTQYF.

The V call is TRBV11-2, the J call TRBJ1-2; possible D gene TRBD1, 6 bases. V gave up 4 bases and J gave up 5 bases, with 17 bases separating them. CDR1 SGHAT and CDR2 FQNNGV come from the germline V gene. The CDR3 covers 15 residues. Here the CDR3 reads CASSSNREGRYGYTF. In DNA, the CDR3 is TGTGCCAGCAGCTCGAACAGGGAAGGAAGGTATGGCTACACCTTC.

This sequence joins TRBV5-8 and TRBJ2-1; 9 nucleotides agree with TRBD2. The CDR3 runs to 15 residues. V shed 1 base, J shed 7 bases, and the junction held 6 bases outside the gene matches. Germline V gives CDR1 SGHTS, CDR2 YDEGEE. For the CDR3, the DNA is TGTGCCAGCAGCTTGCGGGGCGGGAGGGGAAATGAGCAGTTCTTC. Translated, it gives CASSLRGGRGNEQFF.

The CDR3 DNA reads as TGCAGCGTCGCAGGGGGTCATGGCTACACCTTC. Protein product: CSVAGGHGYTF. V is TRBV29-1 and J is TRBJ1-2, with 7 bases aligning to TRBD1. Germline V CDR1 and CDR2: SQVTM, ANQGSEA. V was pared by 6 bases and J by 6 bases, with 4 bases of the junction left unmatched. This CDR3 contains 11 residues.